These T cell receptor beta chains were read from a single sample in a study of glioma-infiltrating T cells. MiXCR, run by TCRdb on the multiplex PCR reads, gives a single entry per CDR3 protein. The repertoire holds some 130,000 distinct CDR3 sequences, with roughly a quarter as singletons. The sample taken for sequencing was glioma tissue, nonneoplastic brain tissue, or PBMCs (not recorded which). The receptors derive from a human donor with low-grade glioma or glioblastoma, undergoing nonglioma brain surgery, or in good health (not recorded which). CDR3s include the opening cysteine and the closing phenylalanine or tryptophan. A D gene is named only where the DNA matches it firmly. Rows give clone size only sometimes, using once, few, many, or a class for an expanded clone.

J gene,CDR3 length,V gene,clone size,D gene,CDR3 protein,CDR3 DNA
TRBJ1-3,12,TRBV14,many,-,CASSRIGNTIYF,TGTGCCAGCAGCCGAATTGGAAACACCATATATTTT
TRBJ2-1,15,TRBV7-6,few,-,CASSLWWGGQYEQFF,TGTGCCAGCAGCTTATGGTGGGGGGGCCAATATGAGCAGTTCTTC
TRBJ2-3,19,TRBV9,-,TRBD2,CASSASTVLAGSSSDTQYF,TGTGCCAGCAGCGCCAGCACCGTGCTAGCGGGGAGTTCCTCAGATACGCAGTATTTT
TRBJ2-3,15,TRBV9,few,TRBD2,CASSVEAAGPDTQYF,TGTGCCAGCAGCGTAGAGGCAGCGGGGCCGGATACGCAGTATTTT
TRBJ1-1,13,TRBV7-8,many,-,CASSLADYTEAFF,TGTGCCAGCAGCTTAGCTGATTACACTGAAGCTTTCTTT
TRBJ2-6,17,TRBV5-1,-,-,CASSPRASGSGANVLTF,TGCGCCAGCAGCCCCCGAGCTTCCGGTTCTGGGGCCAACGTCCTGACTTTC
TRBJ2-5,15,TRBV27,few,TRBD1,CASSLNRGSGETQYF,TGTGCCAGCAGTCTAAACAGGGGCTCAGGGGAGACCCAGTACTTC
TRBJ2-4,14,TRBV7-9,-,TRBD1,CASSLGQARNIQYF,TGTGCCAGCAGCCTAGGACAGGCGAGAAACATTCAGTACTTC
TRBJ1-4,17,TRBV4-1,few,-,CASSQGSQRSGMVKLFF,TGCGCCAGCAGCCAAGGTTCACAGCGATCGGGCATGGTAAAACTGTTTTTT
TRBJ2-3,14,TRBV5-6,-,-,CASSRTVNTDTQYF,TGTGCCAGCAGCCGGACAGTAAACACAGATACGCAGTATTTT
TRBJ1-5,16,TRBV12-3/TRBV12-4,-,-,CASSLAGEDSNQPQHF,TGTGCCAGCAGTTTAGCGGGAGAAGATAGCAATCAGCCCCAGCATTTT
TRBJ2-3,17,TRBV18,-,TRBD2,CASSPLAGAQSTDTQYF,TGTGCCAGCTCACCACTAGCGGGGGCCCAAAGCACAGATACGCAGTATTTT
TRBJ2-5,15,TRBV7-2,few,-,CASSSPGLRKETQYF,TGTGCCAGCAGCTCCCCGGGACTCCGGAAAGAGACCCAGTACTTC
TRBJ2-3,16,TRBV19,few,TRBD2,CASSPRLAGGQDTQYF,TGTGCCAGTAGTCCCCGACTAGCGGGGGGGCAAGATACGCAGTATTTT
TRBJ1-1,15,TRBV4-2,-,-,CDSSPRGGSDTEAFF,TGTGACAGCAGCCCGCGGGGGGGATCGGACACTGAAGCTTTCTTT
TRBJ1-1,14,TRBV5-5,many,-,CASSLTGLNTEAFF,TGTGCCAGCAGCTTGACAGGGTTGAACACTGAAGCTTTCTTT